The clone carrying this T cell receptor (beta chain) was seen ten or more times. Antigen specificity is unknown. This entry comes from a study of T cells in Graves' hyperthyroidism and ophthalmopathy. Germline V gives CDR1 MDHEN, CDR2 SYDVKM. The CDR3 has 13 residues. The J segment lost 5 bases and the V segment lost 5 bases, leaving 5 bases of the junction unmatched. Cells are PBMCs isolated from around 9.4 ml of fresh blood. Study-level points and caveats: Most clonotypes that expanded in the thyroid above 0.001 also showed up in blood. Ophthalmopathy was separated from stable hyperthyroidism by a 13 V-J model.

Researchers amplified the TCR beta CDR3 regions from RNA transcripts. The TCR CDR3 was amplified in a first-round RT-PCR using the HTBI primer set. TCRdb passed the multiplex PCR reads through MiXCR, listing each CDR3 protein once. The table shows 350,000 to 450,000 distinct CDR3 sequences, with about a sixth occurring only once. V and J are TRBV28 and TRBJ2-5, with 7 bases lining up with TRBD1. The clonotype comes from a woman in her twenties or thirties with Graves' hyperthyroidism that later progressed to Graves' ophthalmopathy. The sample was blood. CDR3 region: CASSQTGEETQYF. The CDR3 region has the DNA TGTGCCAGCAGTCAAACAGGGGAGGAGACCCAGTACTTC.